Reported below is one T cell receptor (beta chain). Its antigen is as yet unknown. This sample stems from a study of identical twins. cDNA carried unique molecular identifiers, and a universal primer site was added by template switching. MiXCR, applied by TCRdb to the 5' RACE reads, yields one record per CDR3 protein. The profile covers 1.5 million to 2 million distinct CDR3 sequences, with roughly a third appearing a single time and 0.27% taken by the ten largest. Broader study findings: For out-of-frame beta sequences, excess twin sharing was weaker.

CDR1 and CDR2 from the germline V gene are MDHEN and SYDVKM. The CDR3 is made up of 14 amino acids. The V segment lost 8 bases and the J segment 11 bases; nucleotides outside the gene matches: 13. Specimen: cord blood. The clonotype was recovered from a newborn girl in good health. The chain carries TRBV28 and TRBJ1-4, with 8 bases matching TRBD1. The CDR3, as DNA: TGTGCCAGCGGTTCTGGGACAGGCTTGGAGAAACTGTTTTTT. Translated: CASGSGTGLEKLFF.